Below, 10 T cell receptor beta chains from the same sample are listed, as sequenced in a study of T cells in Graves' hyperthyroidism and ophthalmopathy. RNA transcripts served as the template for amplifying TCR beta CDR3 regions. HTBI primers were employed in a first-round RT-PCR of the TCR CDR3. TCRdb itself ran the multiplex PCR reads through MiXCR, one entry per CDR3 protein. The sample consists of hundreds of thousands of distinct CDR3 sequences, 15% to 20% of them appearing once. Sample: blood. The source is a woman younger than 45 with Graves' hyperthyroidism.

This clonotype came up many times. J is TRBJ1-1 and V is TRBV5-1; tentatively, D is TRBD1 (5 bases). Trimming cost V 2 bases and J 0 bases, with 11 bases left between them. CDR3 length equals 15 residues. CDR1 and CDR2 (germline): SGHRS, YFSETQ. The CDR3 is CASSFEGFMNTEAFF. In DNA, the CDR3 is TGCGCCAGCAGCTTTGAGGGGTTCATGAACACTGAAGCTTTCTTT.

This clonotype has a count of ten or more. CDR3 DNA sequence: TGTGCCAGCAGCCAAGAACTAGCGGGAGGGCCCGGTTCAGAGACCCAGTACTTC. It codes for CASSQELAGGPGSETQYF. The chain carries TRBV4-2 and TRBJ2-5; 13 bases fit TRBD2. This CDR3 spans 18 amino acids. Trimming at V came to 0 bases and at J to 4 bases, leaving 8 bases not matched to a gene. CDR1 is LGHNA and CDR2 is YNFKEQ in the germline V gene.

This clonotype was picked up many times. The chain uses TRBV7-9 and TRBJ2-1, with 8 nucleotides matching TRBD2. This CDR3 spans 14 amino acids. Per germline, CDR1 SEHNR and CDR2 FQNEAQ (reference sequence). Unmatched junction bases numbered 10, after V lost 10 bases and J lost 5 bases. As DNA, the CDR3 is TGTGCCATCAAGGGGCTAGCGGGCAACAATGAGCAGTTCTTC. Translation: CAIKGLAGNNEQFF. The entire variable domain, with the rest obtained from reference TRBV7-9 and TRBJ2-1, is as follows: DTGVSQNPRHKITKRGQNVTFRCDPISEHNRLYWYRQTLGQGPEFLTYFQNEAQLEKSRLLSDRFSAERPKGSFSTLEIQRTEQGDSAMYLCAIKGLAGNNEQFFGPGTRLTVL.

This chain links TRBV3-1 with TRBJ2-1; perhaps TRBD2 as D (5 bases). From germline, CDR1 is LGHDT and CDR2 YNNKEL (reference sequence). Trimming stripped 4 bases from V and 0 bases from J, with 10 bases between. This CDR3 is 15 amino acids long. The CDR3 protein is CASSRGISSYNEQFF. Written as DNA, the CDR3 is TGTGCCAGCAGCCGAGGGATTAGCTCCTACAATGAGCAGTTCTTC.

This clonotype came up many times. This chain uses TRBV2 with TRBJ2-5; D is possibly TRBD1 (6 bases). The CDR3 covers 14 residues. V lost 6 bases and J lost 2, with 13 bases in between. The V gene's germline CDR1 is SNHLY and CDR2 FYNNEI. The CDR3 sequence: CASRDRTGQETQYF. The CDR3 nucleotides are TGTGCCAGCAGGGACCGAACAGGGCAAGAGACCCAGTACTTC.

This chain's CDR3 is CASSVLTSGSRHEQFF. The CDR3 DNA reads as TGTGCCAGCAGTGTCCTGACTAGCGGGAGTCGGCATGAGCAGTTCTTC. The chain is built from TRBV27 and TRBJ2-1, with 12 bases matching TRBD2. Trimming took 5 bases from V and 8 from J; bases not matched to a gene: 10. The germline gives CDR1 MNHEY, CDR2 SMNVEV (reference sequence). The CDR3 contains 16 residues.

V and J are TRBV28 and TRBJ1-1; D is uncertain. This CDR3 is built from 14 residues. The V and J ends lost 1 base and 6 bases respectively, with 12 bases between them. Germline V gene sequence: CDR1 MDHEN, CDR2 SYDVKM. The chain's CDR3 is CASSLSVWRSEAFF. DNA of the CDR3: TGTGCCAGCAGTTTATCGGTGTGGAGGTCTGAAGCTTTCTTT.

The gene calls are TRBV4-2 and TRBJ1-1, with no clear D. Germline V gene lookup returns CDR1 LGHNA and CDR2 YNFKEQ. This CDR3 has 15 residues. Trimming cost V 4 bases and J 1 base, with 13 bases left between them. The CDR3 is CASSRRPPENTEAFF. DNA of the CDR3: TGTGCCAGCAGCCGTCGTCCTCCAGAGAACACTGAAGCTTTCTTT.

This clonotype was detected ten times or more. This rearrangement joins TRBV28 to TRBJ2-7, with D perhaps being TRBD1 or TRBD2 (5 bases each). This CDR3 is built from 15 residues. Germline V gives CDR1 MDHEN, CDR2 SYDVKM. Trimming removed 5 bases at V and 2 bases at J, with 16 bases between. CDR3: CASSLGAQPPYEQYF. The CDR3 region has the DNA TGTGCCAGCAGTCTCGGGGCCCAACCCCCCTACGAGCAGTACTTC.

This clonotype was seen only a few times. The rearrangement joins TRBV6-2 or TRBV6-3 to TRBJ1-6; D ambiguous. Germline V gene lookup returns CDR1 MNHEY and CDR2 SVGEGT. The CDR3 is 15 amino acids. V was trimmed by 5 bases and J by 3 bases, leaving 11 bases between them. This chain's CDR3 is CASSRTRDYNSPLHF. The DNA for the CDR3 is TGTGCCAGCAGTCGGACGAGGGACTATAATTCACCCCTCCACTTT.